This T cell receptor (beta chain) is from a study of cytomegalovirus exposure and HLA in healthy donors. The PCR made use of 60 Vbeta and 13 Jbeta primers. Source study methods: Later, an analysis found 65 million to 85 million unique TCR beta chains, and 8.5 million to 12 million of these were shared. Sequencing was performed with immunoSEQ multiplex PCR; in TCRdb, only in-frame clones are kept and a portion is missing. The V and J calls and clone size come from that table; D and trimming were worked out from the DNA. Of 110,000 to 150,000 clones listed, roughly 77% were seen once; the top ten hold 1.5% to 2%. The germline V gene encodes CDR1 MNHNS and CDR2 SASEGT. The CDR3 has 10 amino acids.

What was sequenced was PBMCs. J is TRBJ2-5 and V is TRBV6-1; no clear D. Near its end, the DNA agrees better with TRBJ2-7, so the J call may be wrong. This clonotype was sampled from a woman in her 30s in good health and CMV-seronegative. The CDR3 here is CASSLYEQYF. In nucleotides, the CDR3 is TGTGCCAGCAGTTTATACGAGCAGTACTTC.